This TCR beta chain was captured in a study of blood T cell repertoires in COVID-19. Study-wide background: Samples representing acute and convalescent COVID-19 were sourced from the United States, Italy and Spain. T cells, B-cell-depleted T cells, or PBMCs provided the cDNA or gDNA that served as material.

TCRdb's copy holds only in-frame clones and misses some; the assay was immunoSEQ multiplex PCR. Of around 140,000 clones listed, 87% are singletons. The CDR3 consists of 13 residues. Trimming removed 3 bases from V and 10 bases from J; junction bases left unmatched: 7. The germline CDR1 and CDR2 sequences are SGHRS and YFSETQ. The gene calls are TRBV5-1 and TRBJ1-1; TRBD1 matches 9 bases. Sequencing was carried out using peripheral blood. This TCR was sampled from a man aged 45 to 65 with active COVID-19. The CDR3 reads CASSWETGGRAFF. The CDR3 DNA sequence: TGCGCCAGCAGCTGGGAGACAGGGGGGAGAGCTTTCTTT.